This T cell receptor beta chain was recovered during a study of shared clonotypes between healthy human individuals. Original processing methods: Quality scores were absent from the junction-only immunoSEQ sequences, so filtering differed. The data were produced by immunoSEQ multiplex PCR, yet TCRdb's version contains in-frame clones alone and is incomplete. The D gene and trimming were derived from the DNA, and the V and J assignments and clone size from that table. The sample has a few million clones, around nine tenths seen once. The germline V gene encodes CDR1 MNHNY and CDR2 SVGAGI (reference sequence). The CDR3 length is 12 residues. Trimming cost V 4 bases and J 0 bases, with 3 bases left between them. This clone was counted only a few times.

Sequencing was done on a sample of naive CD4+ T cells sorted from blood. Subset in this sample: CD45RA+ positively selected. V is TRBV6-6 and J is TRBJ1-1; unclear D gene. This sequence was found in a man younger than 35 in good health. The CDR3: CASSSMNTEAFF. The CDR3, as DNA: TGTGCCAGCAGTTCCATGAACACTGAAGCTTTCTTT.